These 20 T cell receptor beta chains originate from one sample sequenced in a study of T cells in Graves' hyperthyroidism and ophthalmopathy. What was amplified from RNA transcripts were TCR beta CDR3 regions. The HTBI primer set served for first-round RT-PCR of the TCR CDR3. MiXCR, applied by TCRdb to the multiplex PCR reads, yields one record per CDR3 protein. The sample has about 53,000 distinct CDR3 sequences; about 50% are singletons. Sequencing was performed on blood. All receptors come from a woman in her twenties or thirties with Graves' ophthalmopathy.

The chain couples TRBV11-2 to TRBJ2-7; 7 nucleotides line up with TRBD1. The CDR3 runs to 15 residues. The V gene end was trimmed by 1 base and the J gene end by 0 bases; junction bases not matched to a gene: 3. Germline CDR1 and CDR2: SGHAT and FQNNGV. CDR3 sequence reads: CASSLGDRSSYEQYF. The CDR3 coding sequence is TGTGCCAGCAGCTTAGGGGACAGAAGCTCCTACGAGCAGTACTTC. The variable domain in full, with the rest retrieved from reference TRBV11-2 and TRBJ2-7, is EAGVAQSPRYKIIEKRQSVAFWCNPISGHATLYWYQQILGQGPKLLIQFQNNGVVDDSQLPKDRFSAERLKGVDSTLKIQPAKLEDSAVYLCASSLGDRSSYEQYFGPGTRLTVT.

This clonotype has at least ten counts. The CDR3 DNA reads TGTGCCACCAGTGACGAACGCCGGACTAGCGCTTTAGATACGCAGTATTTT. Its protein is CATSDERRTSALDTQYF. The chain employs TRBV24-1 and TRBJ2-3; TRBD2 matches at 9 bases. The CDR3 covers 17 residues. CDR1 is KGHDR and CDR2 is SFDVKD in the germline V gene. The V gene end was trimmed by 4 bases and the J gene end by 5 bases; junction bases not matched to a gene: 12.

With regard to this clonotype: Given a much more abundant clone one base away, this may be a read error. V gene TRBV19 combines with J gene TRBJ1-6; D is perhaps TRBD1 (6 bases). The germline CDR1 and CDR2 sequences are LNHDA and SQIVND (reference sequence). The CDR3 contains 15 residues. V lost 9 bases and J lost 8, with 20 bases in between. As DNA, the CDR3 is TGTGCCAGCAGCCCATTCAGGGGTGTTGATTCACCCCTCCACTTT. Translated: CASSPFRGVDSPLHF. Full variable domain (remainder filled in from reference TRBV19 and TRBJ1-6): DGGITQSPKYLFRKEGQNVTLSCEQNLNHDAMYWYRQDPGQGLRLIYYSQIVNDFQKGDIAEGYSVSREKKESFPLTVTSAQKNPTAFYLCASSPFRGVDSPLHFGNGTRLTVT.

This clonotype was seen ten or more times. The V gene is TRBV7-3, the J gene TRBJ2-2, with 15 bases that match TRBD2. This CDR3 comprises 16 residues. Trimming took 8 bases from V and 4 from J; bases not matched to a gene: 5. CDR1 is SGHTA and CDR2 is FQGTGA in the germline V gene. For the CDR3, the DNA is TGTGCCAGCGGACTAGCGGGAGGGAGGGGCACCGGGGAGCTGTTTTTT. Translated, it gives CASGLAGGRGTGELFF.

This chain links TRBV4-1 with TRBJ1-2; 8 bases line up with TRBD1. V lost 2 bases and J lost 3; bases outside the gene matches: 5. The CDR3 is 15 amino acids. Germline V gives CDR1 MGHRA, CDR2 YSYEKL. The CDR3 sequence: CASSQSRQGYYGYTF. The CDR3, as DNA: TGCGCCAGCAGCCAATCGCGACAGGGGTACTATGGCTACACCTTC.

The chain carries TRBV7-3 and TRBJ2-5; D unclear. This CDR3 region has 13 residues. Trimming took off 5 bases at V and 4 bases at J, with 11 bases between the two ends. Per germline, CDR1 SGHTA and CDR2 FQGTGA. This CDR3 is CASSDDRLETQYF. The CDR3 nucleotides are TGTGCCAGCAGCGACGACCGCTTAGAGACCCAGTACTTC.

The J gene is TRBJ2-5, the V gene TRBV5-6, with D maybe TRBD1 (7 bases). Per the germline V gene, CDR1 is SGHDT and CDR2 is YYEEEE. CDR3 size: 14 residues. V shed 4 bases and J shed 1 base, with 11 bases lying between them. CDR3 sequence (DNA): TGTGCCAGCAGCGCGGGACAGAGCCAAGAGACCCAGTACTTC. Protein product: CASSAGQSQETQYF.

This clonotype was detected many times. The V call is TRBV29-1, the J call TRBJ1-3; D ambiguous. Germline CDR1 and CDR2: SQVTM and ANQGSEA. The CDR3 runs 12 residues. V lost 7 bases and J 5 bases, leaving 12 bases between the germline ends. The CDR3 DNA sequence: TGCAGCGCCTGGGTCGGGAGAAACACCATATATTTT. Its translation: CSAWVGRNTIYF.

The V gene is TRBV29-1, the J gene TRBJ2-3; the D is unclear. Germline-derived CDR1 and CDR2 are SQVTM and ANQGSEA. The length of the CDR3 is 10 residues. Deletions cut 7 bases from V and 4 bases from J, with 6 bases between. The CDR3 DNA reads TGCAGCGCAGGCCCAGATACGCAGTATTTT. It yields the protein CSAGPDTQYF.

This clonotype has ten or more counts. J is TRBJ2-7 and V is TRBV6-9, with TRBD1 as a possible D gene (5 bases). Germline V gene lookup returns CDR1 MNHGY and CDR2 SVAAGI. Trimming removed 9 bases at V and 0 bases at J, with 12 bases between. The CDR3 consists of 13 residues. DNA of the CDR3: TGTGCCAGATCGACAGAGAGCTCCTACGAGCAGTACTTC. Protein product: CARSTESSYEQYF.

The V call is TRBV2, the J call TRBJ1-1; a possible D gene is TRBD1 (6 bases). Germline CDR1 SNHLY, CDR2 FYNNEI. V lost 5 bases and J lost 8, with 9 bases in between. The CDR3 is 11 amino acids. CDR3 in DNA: TGTGCCAGCAGTATGGGGACAGAAGCTTTCTTT. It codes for CASSMGTEAFF.

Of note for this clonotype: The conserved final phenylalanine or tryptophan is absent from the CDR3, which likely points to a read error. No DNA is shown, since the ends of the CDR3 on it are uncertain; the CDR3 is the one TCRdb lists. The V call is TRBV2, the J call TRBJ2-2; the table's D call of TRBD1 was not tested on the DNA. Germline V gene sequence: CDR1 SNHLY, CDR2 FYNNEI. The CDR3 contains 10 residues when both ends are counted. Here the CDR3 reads CASTNQVAGV.

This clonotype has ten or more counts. The CDR3 DNA reads as TGCAGTGCTAGAGGCTCCGGGACTACCCCAGAGACCCAGTACTTC. The encoded protein is CSARGSGTTPETQYF. This sequence joins TRBV20-1 and TRBJ2-5; TRBD2 agrees at 7 bases. In germline, CDR1 is DFQATT, CDR2 SNEGSKA (reference sequence). V lost 1 base to trimming and J lost 4 bases; unmatched junction nucleotides: 9. This CDR3 has 15 residues.

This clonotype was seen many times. The CDR3 DNA reads TGCAGTGCTAGTAGACTAGACCTCCGGGAGCTGTTTTTT. This gives the protein CSASRLDLRELFF. The V and J genes are TRBV20-1 and TRBJ2-2; possibly TRBD2 for D (6 bases). The CDR3 runs to 13 residues. V lost 3 bases and J 9 bases, leaving 14 bases between the germline ends. The germline V gene has CDR1 DFQATT and CDR2 SNEGSKA (reference sequence).

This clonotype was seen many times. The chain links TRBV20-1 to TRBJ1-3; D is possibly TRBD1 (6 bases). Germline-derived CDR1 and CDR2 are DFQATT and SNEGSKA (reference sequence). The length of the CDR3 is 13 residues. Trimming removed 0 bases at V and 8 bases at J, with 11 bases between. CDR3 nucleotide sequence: TGCAGTGCTAGAGATATCAGGGGTGACACCATATATTTT. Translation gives CSARDIRGDTIYF.

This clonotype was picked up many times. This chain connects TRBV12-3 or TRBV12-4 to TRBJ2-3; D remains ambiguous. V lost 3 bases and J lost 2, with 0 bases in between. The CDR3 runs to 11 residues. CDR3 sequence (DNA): TGTGCCAGCAGTTTCACAGATACGCAGTATTTT. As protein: CASSFTDTQYF.

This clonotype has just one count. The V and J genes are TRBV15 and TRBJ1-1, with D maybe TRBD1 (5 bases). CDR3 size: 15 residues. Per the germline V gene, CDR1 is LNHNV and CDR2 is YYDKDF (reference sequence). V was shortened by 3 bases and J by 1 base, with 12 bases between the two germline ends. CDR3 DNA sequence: TGTGCCACCAGCAGCCAACAGGCTTCGAACACTGAAGCTTTCTTT. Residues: CATSSQQASNTEAFF.

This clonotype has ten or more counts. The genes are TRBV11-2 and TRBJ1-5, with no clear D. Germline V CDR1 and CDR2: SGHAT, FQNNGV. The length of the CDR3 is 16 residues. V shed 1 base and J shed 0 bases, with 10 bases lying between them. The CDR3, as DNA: TGTGCCAGCAGCTTAGTACTCCGGTTTAGCAATCAGCCCCAGCATTTT. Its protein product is CASSLVLRFSNQPQHF.

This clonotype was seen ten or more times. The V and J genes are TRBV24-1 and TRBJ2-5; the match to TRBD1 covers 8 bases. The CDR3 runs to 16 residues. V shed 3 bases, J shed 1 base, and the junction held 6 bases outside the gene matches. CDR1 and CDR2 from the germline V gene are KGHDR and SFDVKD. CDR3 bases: TGTGCCACCAGTGATGCAGGGGGCAACGTCCAAGAGACCCAGTACTTC. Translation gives CATSDAGGNVQETQYF.

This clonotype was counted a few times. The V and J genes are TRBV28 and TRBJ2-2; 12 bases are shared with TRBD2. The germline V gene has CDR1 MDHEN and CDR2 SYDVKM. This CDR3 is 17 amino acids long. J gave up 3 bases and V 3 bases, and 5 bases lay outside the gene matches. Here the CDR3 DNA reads TGTGCCAGCAGTTTCTCTAGCGGGAGGGTTTACACCGGGGAGCTGTTTTTT. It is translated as CASSFSSGRVYTGELFF.